The sequence of this T cell receptor (beta chain) was determined in a study of blood T cell repertoires in COVID-19 (dated by TCRdb to about 2020). Turning to the overall study: Samples from collaborators originated in the United States, Italy and Spain and spanned both the acute and convalescent phases of COVID-19. The prospective study material was composed of cDNA or gDNA derived from T cells, B-cell-depleted T cells, or PBMCs. Subjects who had been exposed to COVID-19, were actively infected with it, or had recovered from it provided the deeply sampled blood TCRbeta repertoires that made up the dataset. A freely available public database, intended as a resource for researchers studying the immune response to SARS-CoV-2, is where the repertoires were released. Samples came from the ongoing ImmuneRACE study (first 160 participants) plus 1,254 subjects from 6 global collaborators. The sample metadata nearly always contained a de-identified subject ID, COVID-19 status, age in years and sex. HLA class I and class II types, where available, came from metadata supplied by the sample provider rather than from assay-based typing.

Results and caveats for the whole study, not just this receptor: How much clinical and demographic metadata was included differed by source and by participant, and the metadata was provided uncurated.

The germline V gene (reference sequence) supplies CDR1 LGHDT and CDR2 YNNKEL. Trimming takes 5 bases off V and 2 bases off J; junction bases not matched to a gene: 8. Its CDR3 holds 15 amino acids, cysteine through phenylalanine. The entry retains the CDR3 DNA only, 45 bases that are in frame from base 1. The immunoSEQ Assay, a bias-controlled multiplex PCR, was used to amplify TCRbeta CDR3 regions from genomic DNA. The published analysis was carried out like this. The number of nucleated cells in each sample was estimated by amplification of reference gene primers within the assay. To quantify the absolute abundance of each unique TCRbeta CDR3 rearrangement, sequence reads were collapsed and filtered. For each sample, productive Simpson clonality was calculated as the square root of Simpson's diversity index across productive rearrangements. TCRdb took over this immuneACCESS table, retaining in-frame rearrangements with V and J assigned. Such tables are incomplete; in checked studies, under half of the missing clones stem from an unresolved V gene, and the remainder is unexplained. For V, J and clone size, that table is used; D and trimming come from the DNA. This sample gives 130,000 or so clones in total; under 90% of them show up just once. The ten largest clones capture approximately 2.4% of the sample.

Participants in the prospective study were enrolled through a virtual design, were aged about 18 to 100 years, and lived in 24 United States geographic areas. Cohort assignment in the prospective study relied on participant-reported clinical history from a screening survey and a study questionnaire. Mobile phlebotomists in the prospective study collected whole blood, serum and a nasopharyngeal or oropharyngeal swab from every participant. Participants in the prospective study had the option to provide additional blood draws and questionnaires over a roughly two-month period. Blood samples from the prospective study were shipped frozen or at room temperature prior to DNA extraction. This clone has a handful of counts. Its antigen is still unknown. No much larger clone exists at a distance of one base, and base qualities are not known.

The sequenced sample consisted of PBMCs or T cells enriched from blood (not recorded which). This TCR was sampled from a man aged 40-49 years with acute COVID-19. The chain was built from TRBV3-1 (or the pseudogene TRBV3-2) and TRBJ2-5; 7 nucleotides in the junction match TRBD2. In nucleotide form, the sequence is TGTGCCAGCAGCGTACCACCTAGCGGTCAAGAGACCCAGTACTTC. It translates as CASSVPPSGQETQYF.